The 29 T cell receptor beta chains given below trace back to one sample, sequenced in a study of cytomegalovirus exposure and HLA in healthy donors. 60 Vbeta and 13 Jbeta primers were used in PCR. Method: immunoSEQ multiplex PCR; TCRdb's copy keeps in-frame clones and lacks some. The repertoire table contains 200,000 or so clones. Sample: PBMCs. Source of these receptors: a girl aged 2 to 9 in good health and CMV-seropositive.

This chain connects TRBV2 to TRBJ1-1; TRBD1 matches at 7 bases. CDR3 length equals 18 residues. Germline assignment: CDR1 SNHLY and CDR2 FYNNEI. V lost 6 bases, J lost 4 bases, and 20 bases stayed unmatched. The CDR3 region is CASSDKRLTGVSSTEAFF. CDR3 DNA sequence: TGTGCCAGCAGCGATAAACGACTTACAGGGGTCTCTTCCACTGAAGCTTTCTTT. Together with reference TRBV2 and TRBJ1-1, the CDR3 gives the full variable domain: EPEVTQTPSHQVTQMGQEVILRCVPISNHLYFYWYRQILGQKVEFLVSFYNNEISEKSEIFDDQFSVERPDGSNFTLKIRSTKLEDSAMYFCASSDKRLTGVSSTEAFFGQGTRLTVV.

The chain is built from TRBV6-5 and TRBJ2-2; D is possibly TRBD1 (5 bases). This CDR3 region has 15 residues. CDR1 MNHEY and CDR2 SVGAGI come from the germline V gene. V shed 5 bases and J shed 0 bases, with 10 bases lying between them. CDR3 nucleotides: TGTGCCAGCAGTGGGGCGTTCGCGAACACCGGGGAGCTGTTTTTT. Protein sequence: CASSGAFANTGELFF.

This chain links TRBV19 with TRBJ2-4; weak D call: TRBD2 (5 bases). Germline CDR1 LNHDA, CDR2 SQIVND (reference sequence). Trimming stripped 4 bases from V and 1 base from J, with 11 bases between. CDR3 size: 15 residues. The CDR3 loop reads CASSKDGVAKNIQYF. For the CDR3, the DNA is TGTGCCAGTAGTAAGGACGGGGTGGCCAAAAACATTCAGTACTTC.

This CDR3 reads CASSATSGRTDTQYF. CDR3 DNA sequence: TGTGCCAGCAGTGCTACTAGCGGACGCACAGATACGCAGTATTTT. The chain carries TRBV6-5 and TRBJ2-3; 8 bases map to TRBD2. The V gene end was trimmed by 5 bases and the J gene end by 1 base; junction bases not matched to a gene: 5. In germline, CDR1 is MNHEY, CDR2 SVGAGI. The CDR3 sequence is 15 residues long.

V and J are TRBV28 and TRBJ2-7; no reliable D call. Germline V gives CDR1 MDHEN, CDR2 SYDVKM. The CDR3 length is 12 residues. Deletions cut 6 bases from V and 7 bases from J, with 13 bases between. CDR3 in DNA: TGTGCCAGCAGCCTCGCCTCTCGGGAGCAGTACTTC. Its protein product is CASSLASREQYF.

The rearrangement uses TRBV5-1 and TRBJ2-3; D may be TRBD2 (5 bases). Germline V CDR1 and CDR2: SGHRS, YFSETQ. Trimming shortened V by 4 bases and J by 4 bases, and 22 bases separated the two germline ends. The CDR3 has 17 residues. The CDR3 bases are TGCGCCAGCAGCCTGGGAAGCGGCGCTCGGGTCCCAGATACGCAGTATTTT. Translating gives CASSLGSGARVPDTQYF.

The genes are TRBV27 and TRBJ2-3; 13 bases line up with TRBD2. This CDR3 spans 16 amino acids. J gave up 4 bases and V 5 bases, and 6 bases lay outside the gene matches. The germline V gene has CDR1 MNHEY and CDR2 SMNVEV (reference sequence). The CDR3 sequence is CASSPRLAGGPDTQYF. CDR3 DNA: TGTGCCAGCAGTCCCCGACTAGCGGGAGGACCAGATACGCAGTATTTT.

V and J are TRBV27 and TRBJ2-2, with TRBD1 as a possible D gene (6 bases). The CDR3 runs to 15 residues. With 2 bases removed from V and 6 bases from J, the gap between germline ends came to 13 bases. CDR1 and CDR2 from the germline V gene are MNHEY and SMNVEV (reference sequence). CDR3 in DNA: TGTGCCAGCAGTTTAACCACAGGGTTCGCCGGGGAGCTGTTTTTT. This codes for CASSLTTGFAGELFF.

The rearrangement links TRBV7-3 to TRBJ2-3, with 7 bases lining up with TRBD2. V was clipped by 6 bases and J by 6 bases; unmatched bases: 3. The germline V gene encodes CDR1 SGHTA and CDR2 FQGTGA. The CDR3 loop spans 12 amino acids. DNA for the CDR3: TGTGCCAGCAGTCAGGGAGGGGATACGCAGTATTTT. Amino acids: CASSQGGDTQYF.

The CDR3 DNA reads TGTGCCAGCAGCTTGCGGGGATTGAGCACAGATACGCAGTATTTT. This codes for CASSLRGLSTDTQYF. V is TRBV5-4 and J is TRBJ2-3; tentative D call: TRBD2 (5 bases). CDR1 and CDR2 (germline): SGHNT, YYREEE (reference sequence). V lost 1 base to trimming and J lost 0 bases, with 9 bases between them. The CDR3 consists of 15 residues.

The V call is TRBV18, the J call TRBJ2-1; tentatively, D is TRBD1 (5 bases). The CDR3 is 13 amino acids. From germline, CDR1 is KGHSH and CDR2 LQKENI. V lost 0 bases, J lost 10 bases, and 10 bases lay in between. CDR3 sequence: CASSPPSRGEQFF. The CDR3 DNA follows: TGTGCCAGCTCACCACCATCTAGGGGCGAGCAGTTCTTC.

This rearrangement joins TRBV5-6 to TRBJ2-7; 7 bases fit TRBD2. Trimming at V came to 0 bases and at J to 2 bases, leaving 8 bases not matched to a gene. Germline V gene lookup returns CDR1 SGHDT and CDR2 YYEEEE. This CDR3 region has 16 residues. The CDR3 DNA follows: TGTGCCAGCAGCTTGGGCGGGGGAGGAATCCCCTACGAGCAGTACTTC. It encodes CASSLGGGGIPYEQYF.

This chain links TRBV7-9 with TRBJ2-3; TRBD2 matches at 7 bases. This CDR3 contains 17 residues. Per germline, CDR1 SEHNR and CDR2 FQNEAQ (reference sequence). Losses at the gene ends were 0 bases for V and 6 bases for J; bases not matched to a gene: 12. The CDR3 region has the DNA TGTGCCAGCAGCTTAGCTGGGGCTAGCGGAAGATCGGATACGCAGTATTTT. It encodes CASSLAGASGRSDTQYF.

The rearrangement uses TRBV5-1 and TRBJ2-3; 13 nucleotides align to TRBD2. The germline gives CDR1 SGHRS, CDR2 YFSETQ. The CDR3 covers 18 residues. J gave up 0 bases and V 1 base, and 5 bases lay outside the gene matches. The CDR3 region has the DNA TGCGCCAGCAGCTTGATCGGGACTAGCGGGACTAGCACAGATACGCAGTATTTT. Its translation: CASSLIGTSGTSTDTQYF.

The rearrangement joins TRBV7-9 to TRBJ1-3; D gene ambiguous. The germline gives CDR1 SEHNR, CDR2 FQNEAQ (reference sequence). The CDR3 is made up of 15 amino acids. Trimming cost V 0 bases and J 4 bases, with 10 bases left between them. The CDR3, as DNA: TGTGCCAGCAGCTTAGCCAGATCCGGGGGAAACACCATATATTTT. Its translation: CASSLARSGGNTIYF.

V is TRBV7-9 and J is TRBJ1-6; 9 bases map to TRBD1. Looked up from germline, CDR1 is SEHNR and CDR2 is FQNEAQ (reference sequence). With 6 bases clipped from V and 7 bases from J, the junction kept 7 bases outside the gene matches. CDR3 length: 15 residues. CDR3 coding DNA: TGTGCCAGCAGACTCGGACAGGGGAAGAATTCACCCCTCCACTTT. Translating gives CASRLGQGKNSPLHF.

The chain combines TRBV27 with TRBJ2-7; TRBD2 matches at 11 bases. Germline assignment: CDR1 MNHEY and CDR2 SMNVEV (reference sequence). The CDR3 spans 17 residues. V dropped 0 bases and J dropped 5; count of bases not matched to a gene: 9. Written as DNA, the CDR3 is TGTGCCAGCAGTTTATCAATGGTAGCGGGAGGGGTTGACGAGCAGTACTTC. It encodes CASSLSMVAGGVDEQYF.

Written as DNA, the CDR3 is TGTGCCAGCAGCTTTCGGGGGATCGCGAACACCGGGGAGCTGTTTTTT. This translates into CASSFRGIANTGELFF. The V gene is TRBV5-5, the J gene TRBJ2-2; tentative D call: TRBD2 (6 bases). V was cut by 2 bases and J by 0 bases, with 11 bases left in between. Germline V lookup: CDR1 SGHKS, CDR2 YYEKEE (reference sequence). The CDR3 is made up of 16 amino acids.

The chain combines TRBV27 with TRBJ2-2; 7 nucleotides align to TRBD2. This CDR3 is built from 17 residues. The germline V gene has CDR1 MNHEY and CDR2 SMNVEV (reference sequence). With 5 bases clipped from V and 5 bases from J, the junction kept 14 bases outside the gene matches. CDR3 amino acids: CASSLQLAEPETGELFF. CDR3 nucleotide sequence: TGTGCCAGCAGTCTCCAGCTAGCGGAGCCCGAGACCGGGGAGCTGTTTTTT.

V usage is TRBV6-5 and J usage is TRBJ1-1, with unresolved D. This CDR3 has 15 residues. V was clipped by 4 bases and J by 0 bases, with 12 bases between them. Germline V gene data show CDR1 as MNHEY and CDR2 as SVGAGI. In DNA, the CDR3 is TGTGCCAGCAGTTCCCACCCAGGCCTGAACACTGAAGCTTTCTTT. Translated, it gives CASSSHPGLNTEAFF.

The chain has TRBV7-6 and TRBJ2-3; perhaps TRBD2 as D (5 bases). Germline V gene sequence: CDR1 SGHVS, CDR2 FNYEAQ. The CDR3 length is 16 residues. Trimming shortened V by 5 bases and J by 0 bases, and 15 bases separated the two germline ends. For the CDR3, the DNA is TGTGCCAGCAGCCTACGAGCGGAAACCAGCACAGATACGCAGTATTTT. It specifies CASSLRAETSTDTQYF.

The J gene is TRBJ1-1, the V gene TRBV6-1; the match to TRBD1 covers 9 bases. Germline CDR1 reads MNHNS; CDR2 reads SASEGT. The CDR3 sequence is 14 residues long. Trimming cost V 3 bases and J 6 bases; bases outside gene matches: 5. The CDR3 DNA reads TGTGCCAGCAGTGACCTACAGGGGGCGGCTGAAGCTTTCTTT. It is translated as CASSDLQGAAEAFF.

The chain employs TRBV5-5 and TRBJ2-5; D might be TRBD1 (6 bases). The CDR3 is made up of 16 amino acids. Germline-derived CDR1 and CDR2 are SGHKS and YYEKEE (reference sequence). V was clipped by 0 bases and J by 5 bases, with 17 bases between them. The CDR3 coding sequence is TGTGCCAGCAGCTTGGACCTCTACAGGGCCGGGGAGACCCAGTACTTC. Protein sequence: CASSLDLYRAGETQYF.

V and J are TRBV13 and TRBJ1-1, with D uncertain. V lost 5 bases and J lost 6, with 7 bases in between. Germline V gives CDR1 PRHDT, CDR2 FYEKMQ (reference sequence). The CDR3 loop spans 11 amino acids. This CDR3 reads CASSLGAEAFF. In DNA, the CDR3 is TGTGCCAGCAGCCTGGGCGCTGAAGCTTTCTTT.

CDR3 in amino acids: CASRRQRVAGELFF. The CDR3 DNA follows: TGTGCCAGCAGACGACAGCGTGTGGCCGGGGAGCTGTTTTTT. The V call is TRBV28, the J call TRBJ2-2, with D perhaps matching TRBD1 (5 bases). Deletions cut 6 bases from V and 6 bases from J, with 14 bases between. In germline, CDR1 is MDHEN, CDR2 SYDVKM. CDR3 length equals 14 residues.

The CDR3 DNA reads TGTGCCAGCAGTGAAGGTGGCAGGGGGCACACCGGGGAGCTGTTTTTT. This sequence encodes CASSEGGRGHTGELFF. The chain has TRBV2 and TRBJ2-2; 8 bases match TRBD1. V shed 1 base, J shed 3 bases, and the junction held 4 bases outside the gene matches. The length of the CDR3 is 16 residues. The germline CDR1 and CDR2 sequences are SNHLY and FYNNEI.

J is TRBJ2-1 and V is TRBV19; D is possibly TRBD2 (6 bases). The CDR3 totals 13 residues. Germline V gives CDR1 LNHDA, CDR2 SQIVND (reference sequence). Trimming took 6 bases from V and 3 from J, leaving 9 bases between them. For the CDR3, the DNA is TGTGCCAGTAGCGGGAGCCTCTACAATGAGCAGTTCTTC. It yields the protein CASSGSLYNEQFF.

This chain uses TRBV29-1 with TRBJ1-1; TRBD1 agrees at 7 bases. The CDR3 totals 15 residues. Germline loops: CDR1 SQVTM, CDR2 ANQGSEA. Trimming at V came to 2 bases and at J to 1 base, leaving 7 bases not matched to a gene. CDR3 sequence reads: CSVELLRDRNTEAFF. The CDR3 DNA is TGCAGCGTTGAACTGTTACGGGACAGGAACACTGAAGCTTTCTTT.

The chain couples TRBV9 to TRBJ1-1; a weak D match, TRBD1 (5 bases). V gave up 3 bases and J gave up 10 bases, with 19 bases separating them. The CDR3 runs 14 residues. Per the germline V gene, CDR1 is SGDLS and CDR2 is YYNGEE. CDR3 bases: TGTGCCAGCAGCGCCAGTCAGGGCGGCACCCCAGCTTTCTTT. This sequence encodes CASSASQGGTPAFF.